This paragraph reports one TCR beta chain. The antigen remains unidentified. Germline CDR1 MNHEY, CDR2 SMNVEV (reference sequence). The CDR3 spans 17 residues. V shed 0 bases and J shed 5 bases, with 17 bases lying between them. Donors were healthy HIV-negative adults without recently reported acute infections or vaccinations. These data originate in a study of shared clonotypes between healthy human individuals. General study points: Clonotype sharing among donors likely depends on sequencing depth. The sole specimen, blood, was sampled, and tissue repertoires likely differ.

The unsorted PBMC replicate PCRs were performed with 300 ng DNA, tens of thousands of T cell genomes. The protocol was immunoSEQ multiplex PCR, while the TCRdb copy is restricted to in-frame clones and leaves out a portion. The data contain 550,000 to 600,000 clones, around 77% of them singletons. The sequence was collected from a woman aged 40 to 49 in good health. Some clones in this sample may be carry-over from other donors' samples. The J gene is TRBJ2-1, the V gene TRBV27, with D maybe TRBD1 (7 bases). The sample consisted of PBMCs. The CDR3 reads CASSLSGRRGANNEQFF. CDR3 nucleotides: TGTGCCAGCAGTTTATCCGGGCGCAGGGGGGCAAACAATGAGCAGTTCTTC.